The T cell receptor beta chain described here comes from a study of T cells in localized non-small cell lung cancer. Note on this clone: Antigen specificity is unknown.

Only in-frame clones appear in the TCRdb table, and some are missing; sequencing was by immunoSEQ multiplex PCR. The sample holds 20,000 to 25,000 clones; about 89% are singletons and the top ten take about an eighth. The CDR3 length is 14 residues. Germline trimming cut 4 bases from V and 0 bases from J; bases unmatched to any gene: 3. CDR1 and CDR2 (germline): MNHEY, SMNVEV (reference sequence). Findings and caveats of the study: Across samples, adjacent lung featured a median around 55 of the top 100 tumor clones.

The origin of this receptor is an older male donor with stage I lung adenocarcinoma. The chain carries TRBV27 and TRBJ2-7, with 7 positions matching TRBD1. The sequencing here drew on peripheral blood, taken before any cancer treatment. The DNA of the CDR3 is TGTGCCAGCAGTTCGACAGGGAGCTCCTACGAGCAGTACTTC. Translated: CASSSTGSSYEQYF.